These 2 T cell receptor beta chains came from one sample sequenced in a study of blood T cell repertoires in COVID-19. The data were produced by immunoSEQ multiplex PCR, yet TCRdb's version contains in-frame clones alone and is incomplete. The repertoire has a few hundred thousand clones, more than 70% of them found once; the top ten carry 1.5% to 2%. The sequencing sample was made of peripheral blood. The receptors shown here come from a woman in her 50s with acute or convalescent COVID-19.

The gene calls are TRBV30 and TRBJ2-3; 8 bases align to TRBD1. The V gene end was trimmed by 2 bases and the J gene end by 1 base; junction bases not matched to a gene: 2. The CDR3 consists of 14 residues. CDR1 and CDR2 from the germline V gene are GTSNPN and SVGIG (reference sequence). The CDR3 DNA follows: TGTGCCTGGAGTTTGGGACAGGGCACAGATACGCAGTATTTT. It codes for CAWSLGQGTDTQYF.

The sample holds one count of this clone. CDR3 coding DNA: TGTGCCAGCAGCGCAGGGAGGGAAAACACCATATATTTT. Translating it yields CASSAGRENTIYF. The J gene is TRBJ1-3, the V gene TRBV2; tentatively, D is TRBD1 (5 bases). CDR3 length equals 13 residues. V lost 6 bases, J lost 6 bases, and 12 bases lay in between. Looked up from germline, CDR1 is SNHLY and CDR2 is FYNNEI.